This TCR beta chain stems from a study of T cell responses to AZD1222 COVID-19 vaccine. Measured with immunoSEQ multiplex PCR; TCRdb has only the in-frame clones, and not every one. The table shows 65,000 to 70,000 clones, with over 60% occurring only once. The table lists this clone with a few counts. This material consisted of peripheral blood, taken on day 0 of AZD1222 vaccination. The source is an adult in good health.

The CDR3 is CASSLRAYTGELFF. CDR3 nucleotides: TGTGCCAGCAGCCTAAGGGCTTACACCGGGGAGCTGTTTTTT. The rearrangement uses TRBV3-1 (or the pseudogene TRBV3-2) and TRBJ2-2; no clear D. V was cut by 4 bases and J by 3 bases, with 9 bases left in between. The CDR3 is 14 amino acids. Germline V gives CDR1 LGHDT, CDR2 YNNKEL (reference sequence).